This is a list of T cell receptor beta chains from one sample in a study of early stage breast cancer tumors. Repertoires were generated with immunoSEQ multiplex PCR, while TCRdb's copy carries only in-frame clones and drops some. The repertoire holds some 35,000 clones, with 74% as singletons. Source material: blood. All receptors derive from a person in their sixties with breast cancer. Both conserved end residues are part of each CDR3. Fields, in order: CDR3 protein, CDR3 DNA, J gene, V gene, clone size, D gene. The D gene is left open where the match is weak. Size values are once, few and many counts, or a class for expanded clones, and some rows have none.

CASSWDPSSYNEQFF TGCGCCAGCAGCTGGGACCCGAGCTCCTACAATGAGCAGTTCTTC TRBJ2-1 TRBV5-1 NA NA
CASSQDVWRGDPYEQYF TGTGCCAGCAGCCAAGATGTGTGGCGGGGGGACCCCTACGAGCAGTACTTC TRBJ2-7 TRBV7-9 NA TRBD2
CASSQILAIPPLHF TGCGCCAGCTCCCAAATCCTAGCGATTCCACCCCTCCACTTT TRBJ1-6 TRBV4-1 NA NA
CASSFGTGGFEQYF TGTGCCAGCAGCTTCGGGACAGGTGGGTTCGAGCAGTACTTC TRBJ2-7 TRBV13 NA TRBD1
CASSIGGAWGILSTDTQYF TGTGCCAGTAGTATCGGTGGGGCCTGGGGGATCCTAAGCACAGATACGCAGTATTTT TRBJ2-3 TRBV19 NA NA
CASSFAGGPRGQFF TGTGCCAGCAGCTTCGCGGGGGGCCCCAGGGGGCAGTTCTTC TRBJ2-1 TRBV25-1 NA TRBD2
CASSPGLRETQYF TGTGCCAGCAGCCCGGGACTGCGGGAGACCCAGTACTTC TRBJ2-5 TRBV7-6 once NA
CATRRGQGFPTTFF TGTGCCACCCGACGTGGACAGGGATTCCCTACCACGTTTTTT TRBJ1-4 TRBV15 NA TRBD1
CASSLGREPGELFF TGTGCCAGCAGCTTGGGTCGGGAGCCCGGGGAGCTGTTTTTT TRBJ2-2 TRBV5-4 few NA
CASSRTTGGSGELFF TGCGCCAGCAGCCGGACAACAGGGGGCTCCGGGGAGCTGTTTTTT TRBJ2-2 TRBV5-1 NA TRBD1
CASSPRGTSSYNEQFF TGTGCCAGCAGCCCCAGAGGCACCAGCTCCTACAATGAGCAGTTCTTC TRBJ2-1 TRBV7-6 NA NA
CASSQGPYEQYF TGCGCCAGCAGCCAAGGGCCCTACGAGCAGTACTTC TRBJ2-7 TRBV4-1 few NA
CASSMWPSPKTNEKLFF TGTGCCAGCAGCATGTGGCCGTCCCCGAAAACTAATGAAAAACTGTTTTTT TRBJ1-4 TRBV7-2 NA NA
CASSEDGVSNQPQHF TGTGCCAGCAGTGAAGATGGGGTAAGCAATCAGCCCCAGCATTTT TRBJ1-5 TRBV2 NA NA
CASSPIRGGSSGNTIYF TGTGCCAGCTCACCCATTCGGGGGGGTTCCTCTGGAAACACCATATATTTT TRBJ1-3 TRBV18 NA NA
CASSPRGLDQPQHF TGTGCCAGCAGCCCCAGGGGGCTGGATCAGCCCCAGCATTTT TRBJ1-5 TRBV7-8 NA TRBD1
CASSYSGDPGELFF TGTGCCAGCAGTTACTCAGGGGATCCGGGGGAGCTGTTTTTT TRBJ2-2 TRBV6-6 NA NA
CASSSTSREQYF TGTGCCAGCAGTTCCACTTCGCGGGAGCAGTACTTC TRBJ2-7 TRBV27 NA NA
CASSERRFGELFF TGTGCCAGCAGTGAACGTCGGTTCGGGGAGCTGTTTTTT TRBJ2-2 TRBV6-1 NA NA
CASSVEGGPSIYEQYF TGTGCCAGCAGCGTAGAGGGGGGACCTTCAATCTACGAGCAGTACTTC TRBJ2-7 TRBV9 NA NA
CASSPRQGSHGYTF TGTGCCAGCAGCCCAAGACAGGGTAGCCATGGCTACACCTTC TRBJ1-2 TRBV7-8 NA TRBD1
CASSEGKTGRIYNEQFF TGTGCCAGCAGCGAAGGAAAGACTGGGAGGATCTACAATGAGCAGTTCTTC TRBJ2-1 TRBV7-9 few NA
CASSTGGPNTEAFF TGTGCCAGCAGTACAGGGGGCCCCAACACTGAAGCTTTCTTT TRBJ1-1 TRBV27 NA TRBD1
CASSWDGYEQYF TGCGCCAGCAGCTGGGACGGCTACGAGCAGTACTTC TRBJ2-7 TRBV4-1 few NA
CASSRTGTSGANTGELFF TGCGCCAGCAGCCGAACGGGGACTAGCGGGGCGAACACCGGGGAGCTGTTTTTT TRBJ2-2 TRBV5-1 NA TRBD2
CASSPGLDYGYTF TGTGCCAGCTCACCAGGGCTGGACTATGGCTACACCTTC TRBJ1-2 TRBV18 NA NA
CASSDTEAFF TGTGCCAGCAGTGACACTGAAGCTTTCTTT TRBJ1-1 TRBV2 NA NA
CASSQETGRGPTEAFF TGCGCCAGCAGCCAAGAAACGGGAAGGGGACCGACTGAAGCTTTCTTT TRBJ1-1 TRBV4-1 NA NA
CASSHPGDPSYGYTF TGTGCCAGCAGCCACCCAGGTGATCCCTCCTATGGCTACACCTTC TRBJ1-2 TRBV5-6 few NA
CAPDRGSTDTQYF TGCGCCCCCGACAGGGGGAGCACAGATACGCAGTATTTT TRBJ2-3 TRBV5-1 NA TRBD1
CASSPGRNTEAFF TGTGCCAGCAGCCCGGGCCGGAACACTGAAGCTTTCTTT TRBJ1-1 TRBV7-3 NA NA
CASNTSPQPQHF TGTGCCAGCAACACTTCTCCCCAGCCCCAGCATTTT TRBJ1-5 TRBV28 NA NA
CASSLSWIRGINYGYTF TGTGCCAGCAGTTTATCGTGGATCCGGGGGATAAACTATGGCTACACCTTC TRBJ1-2 TRBV27 NA NA
CASSPDSVAHYGYTF TGTGCCAGCTCACCCGATTCAGTAGCCCACTATGGCTACACCTTC TRBJ1-2 TRBV18 NA NA
CASSFSKGGYEQYF TGTGCCAGCAGTTTTTCCAAGGGTGGGTACGAGCAGTACTTC TRBJ2-7 TRBV27 NA NA
CASSTGLSNQPQHF TGTGCCTCCTCCACGGGTCTTAGCAATCAGCCCCAGCATTTT TRBJ1-5 TRBV30 NA NA
CASSLSRDTYEQYF TGTGCCAGCAGCTTGTCCCGGGACACCTACGAGCAGTACTTC TRBJ2-7 TRBV7-6 few NA
CASSVAGTSGTLSSYNEQFF TGTGCCAGCAGCGTAGCCGGGACTAGCGGCACCCTGAGCTCCTACAATGAGCAGTTCTTC TRBJ2-1 TRBV9 once TRBD2
CACLRYNEQFF TGTGCCTGTCTCCGGTACAATGAGCAGTTCTTC TRBJ2-1 TRBV30 NA NA
CASSVNSGTEAFF TGTGCCAGCTCAGTAAACAGCGGCACTGAAGCTTTCTTT TRBJ1-1 TRBV18 few NA
CATSTPDREPYNEQFF TGTGCCACCAGCACCCCGGACAGGGAACCTTACAATGAGCAGTTCTTC TRBJ2-1 TRBV15 NA TRBD1
CASSFDMGTEAFF TGTGCCAGCAGCTTTGACATGGGCACTGAAGCTTTCTTT TRBJ1-1 TRBV14 NA NA
CASSSSGRGRRFSEQYF TGTGCCAGCAGTTCCTCCGGAAGGGGCCGGAGATTTTCCGAGCAGTACTTC TRBJ2-7 TRBV28 NA NA
CASSYATLIWGQGCVAAYNEQFF TGTGCCAGCAGTTACGCAACCCTAATATGGGGACAGGGTTGTGTGGCAGCATACAATGAGCAGTTCTTC TRBJ2-1 TRBV6-7 NA TRBD1
CASSQTGGYGYTF TGTGCCAGCAGCCAGACAGGCGGCTATGGCTACACCTTC TRBJ1-2 TRBV7-9 NA NA
CASSFGGGASREQFF TGTGCCAGCAGCTTCGGCGGGGGGGCGTCTAGAGAGCAGTTCTTC TRBJ2-1 TRBV5-4 once TRBD2
CASSKPFFEGEITSPLHF TGTGCCAGCAGCAAACCATTCTTCGAGGGGGAAATTACATCACCCCTCCACTTT TRBJ1-6 TRBV21-1 NA NA
CASSNSGGEQFF TGTGCCAGCAGCAACAGCGGGGGAGAGCAGTTCTTC TRBJ2-1 TRBV6-5 NA TRBD2
CASKQETQYF TGTGCCAGCAAACAGGAGACCCAGTACTTC TRBJ2-5 TRBV28 NA NA
CASSFLTGSTEAFF TGTGCCAGCAGCTTCTTGACAGGGAGTACTGAAGCTTTCTTT TRBJ1-1 TRBV7-9 few TRBD1
CASSFGRQNTEAFF TGTGCCAGCAGTTTCGGGAGGCAGAACACTGAAGCTTTCTTT TRBJ1-1 TRBV27 NA NA
CASSFTPPYRGAPGGWGELFF TGTGCCAGCAGTTTTACCCCACCTTACAGGGGAGCTCCCGGGGGATGGGGGGAGCTGTTTTTT TRBJ2-2 TRBV27 NA NA
CASSELPDTTDTQYF TGTGCCAGCAGTGAACTGCCTGACACCACAGATACGCAGTATTTT TRBJ2-3 TRBV6-1 NA NA
CASSSPTGELFF TGTGCCAGCAGCTCTCCTACCGGGGAGCTGTTTTTT TRBJ2-2 TRBV7-9 medium-sized NA